This TCR beta chain was documented in a study of CD8+ T cells in alopecia areata. In the study overall: Twice daily, treated patients received 5 to 10 mg of oral tofacitinib. The study's findings and limits: Within the top 100, expanded CD8+ clones significantly decreased with tofacitinib, as did scalp clonality. Normal skin contains resident alphabeta T cells, and these are also sequenced in scalp samples.

Concerning this clone itself: Its specificity is unknown.

This CDR3 comprises 12 residues. Germline V gene lookup returns CDR1 MNHEY and CDR2 SMNVEV (reference sequence). Trimming shortened V by 5 bases and J by 8 bases, and 10 bases separated the two germline ends. It was cDNA, reverse transcribed from extracted RNA, that served as the sequencing template. Some clones are missing from TCRdb's copy, which holds only in-frame ones; the method was immunoSEQ multiplex PCR. The table shows 85,000 to 110,000 clones, with about nine tenths occurring only once. Treatment here: oral pan-JAK inhibitor, 5-10 mg twice daily. Collection of lesional scalp punch biopsies and peripheral blood was performed in alopecia areata patients.

The sequence was collected from a human donor with alopecia areata. The material sequenced was CD8+ T cells sorted from blood, taken at roughly week 30, from a patient treated with tofacitinib. The chain links TRBV27 to TRBJ2-1, with TRBD1 as a possible D gene (5 bases). In nucleotides, the CDR3 is TGTGCCAGCAGTCAGGGTACAGATGAGCAGTTCTTC. Protein: CASSQGTDEQFF.